These 20 T cell receptor beta chains share one sample of origin, sequenced in a study of identical twins. From the 5' RACE reads, TCRdb called clonotypes with MiXCR, one entry per CDR3 protein. The table includes about 240,000 distinct CDR3 sequences, approximately 7.3% detected once. The same sample was also used in a study of yellow fever vaccine responses in identical twins.

The source material was CD8+ T cells sorted from blood. These TCRs come from a woman aged 18-35 years in good health.

V usage is TRBV3-1 and J usage is TRBJ1-2; tentatively, D is TRBD1 (5 bases). Per germline, CDR1 LGHDT and CDR2 YNNKEL (reference sequence). The germline V and J ends were trimmed by 2 bases and 4 bases, with 14 bases remaining between them. CDR3 length: 15 amino acids. CDR3 in DNA: TGTGCCAGCAGCCAACCAGGGAGGGCCATCTATGGCTACACCTTC. This gives the protein CASSQPGRAIYGYTF.

In its sample, this clonotype was seen many times. The chain carries TRBV27 and TRBJ2-7, with 14 bases fitting TRBD2. The V and J ends lost 5 bases and 3 bases, in that order; junction bases with no gene match: 6. Germline V gene lookup returns CDR1 MNHEY and CDR2 SMNVEV (reference sequence). This CDR3 is 16 amino acids long. The CDR3 here is CASSPSGTSGSYEQYF. DNA for the CDR3: TGTGCCAGCAGTCCGTCCGGGACTAGCGGGAGCTACGAGCAGTACTTC.

At least ten counts were recorded for this clonotype. The rearrangement joins TRBV7-2 to TRBJ2-2; no clear D gene. Trimming removed 0 bases at V and 4 bases at J, with 12 bases between. The germline gives CDR1 SGHTA, CDR2 FQGNSA. The CDR3 is 16 amino acids. The CDR3 nucleotides are TGTGCCAGCAGCTTAGCGTTCTTTAAAGGCACCGGGGAGCTGTTTTTT. Its translation is CASSLAFFKGTGELFF.

The J gene is TRBJ2-3, the V gene TRBV3-1; the match to TRBD2 covers 9 bases. The CDR3 spans 16 residues. CDR1 LGHDT and CDR2 YNNKEL come from the germline V gene (reference sequence). Trimming removed 1 base from V and 4 bases from J; junction bases left unmatched: 6. Here the CDR3 DNA reads TGTGCCAGCAGCCAAGTAGCGGGGACTAGCTCAGATACGCAGTATTTT. The encoded protein is CASSQVAGTSSDTQYF.

This clonotype has a count of ten or more. The chain links TRBV28 to TRBJ2-1; 8 nucleotides line up with TRBD1. Losses at the gene ends were 6 bases for V and 2 bases for J; bases not matched to a gene: 12. There are 17 residues in the CDR3. Germline assignment: CDR1 MDHEN and CDR2 SYDVKM. The chain's CDR3 is CASRPPSTGVAYNEQFF. The CDR3 nucleotides read TGTGCCAGCAGACCTCCTTCGACAGGGGTTGCCTACAATGAGCAGTTCTTC.

This clonotype was picked up a small number of times. This sequence joins TRBV20-1 and TRBJ2-6, with D uncertain. The germline gives CDR1 DFQATT, CDR2 SNEGSKA (reference sequence). Trimming removed 0 bases from V and 0 bases from J, with 9 bases in between. This CDR3 has 16 amino acids. CDR3 protein: CSARDPQASGANVLTF. CDR3 DNA: TGCAGTGCTAGAGATCCCCAGGCCTCTGGGGCCAACGTCCTGACTTTC.

This clonotype was detected ten times or more. V is TRBV11-2 and J is TRBJ2-5; D is possibly TRBD1 (6 bases). Germline CDR1 and CDR2: SGHAT and FQNNGV. The V end was cut by 6 bases, the J end by 5 bases, with 16 bases between. This CDR3 has 14 amino acids. The CDR3 region has the DNA TGTGCCAGCAGACCGCCCGGGACATATGAGACCCAGTACTTC. It encodes CASRPPGTYETQYF.

The V call is TRBV21-1, the J call TRBJ2-7; the table's D call TRBD2 went unverified against the DNA. TRBV21-1 is deemed a pseudogene. This CDR3 has 19 amino acids. The CDR3 nucleotides read TGTGCCAGCAGCAAAGCTTTAGCGGGACACAGTGAGTGTTCCTACGAGCAGTACTTC. This codes for CASSKALAGHSECSYEQYF.

This chain uses TRBV7-9 with TRBJ2-5, with a tentative D call TRBD2 (7 bases). V lost 8 bases, J lost 5 bases, and 9 bases lay in between. There are 11 residues in the CDR3. Germline CDR1 SEHNR, CDR2 FQNEAQ (reference sequence). The CDR3 sequence is CASGGAETQYF. Written as DNA, the CDR3 is TGTGCCAGCGGGGGGGCGGAGACCCAGTACTTC.

The CDR3 DNA reads TGTGCCATCAGTGAGTCGCAGGGTCAGGGCTACGAGCAGTACTTC. It specifies CAISESQGQGYEQYF. The rearrangement links TRBV10-3 to TRBJ2-7, with D possibly TRBD1 on 5 matching bases. The CDR3 sequence is 15 residues long. V lost 0 bases, J lost 3 bases, and 12 bases lay in between. Germline V gives CDR1 ENHRY, CDR2 SYGVKD.

This clonotype showed up many times. V gene TRBV9 combines with J gene TRBJ2-7; the D is unclear. Trimming removed 0 bases at V and 5 bases at J, with 12 bases between. CDR1 and CDR2 (germline): SGDLS, YYNGEE. The CDR3 sequence is 14 residues long. The CDR3 protein is CASSVDQSPHEQYF. The CDR3 region has the DNA TGTGCCAGCAGCGTAGACCAAAGCCCCCACGAGCAGTACTTC.

The J gene is TRBJ2-2, the V gene TRBV14; weak D call: TRBD1 (6 bases). V was clipped by 4 bases and J by 3 bases, with 36 bases between them. Germline V gene lookup returns CDR1 SGHDN and CDR2 FVKESK. This CDR3 comprises 23 residues. The CDR3 DNA reads TGTGCCAGCAGCCCCAGACCAGGAACAGGGAAGGCCCCCTTGGTTATTCACACCGGGGAGCTGTTTTTT. Amino acids: CASSPRPGTGKAPLVIHTGELFF.

This clonotype was observed a handful of times. A junction end diverges from the germline sequence, so it may reflect a read error. This rearrangement joins TRBV29-1 to TRBJ2-1; 11 bases match TRBD2. The germline CDR1 and CDR2 sequences are SQVTM and ANQGSEA. This CDR3 spans 14 amino acids. CDR3 sequence: CSVLAGGLYNEHFF. The CDR3 DNA sequence: TGCAGCGTTCTAGCGGGAGGACTTTACAATGAGCATTTCTTC.

This clonotype was observed at least ten times. The J gene is TRBJ2-3, the V gene TRBV6-1; the match to TRBD2 covers 7 bases. CDR1 is MNHNS and CDR2 is SASEGT in the germline V gene. The V segment lost 6 bases and the J segment 4 bases; nucleotides outside the gene matches: 10. There are 15 residues in the CDR3. The chain's CDR3 is CASSPLREWADTQYF. Here the CDR3 DNA reads TGTGCCAGCAGCCCCTTGCGGGAGTGGGCAGATACGCAGTATTTT.

This clonotype came up a few times. The gene calls are TRBV15 and TRBJ2-2, with D perhaps matching TRBD1 or TRBD2 (5 bases each). Germline-derived CDR1 and CDR2 are LNHNV and YYDKDF (reference sequence). CDR3 length: 15 amino acids. Trimming removed 3 bases at V and 0 bases at J, with 8 bases between. The CDR3 DNA reads TGTGCCACCAGCAGCGGGACGGCGAACACCGGGGAGCTGTTTTTT. It codes for CATSSGTANTGELFF.

This clonotype was detected many times. The chain is built from TRBV27 and TRBJ2-3; D gene unclear. The CDR3 totals 13 residues. Between the trimmed V and J ends, which lost 3 bases and 1 base, there was a span of 5 bases. Per germline, CDR1 MNHEY and CDR2 SMNVEV (reference sequence). The DNA for the CDR3 is TGTGCCAGCAGTTTTAGGCGCACAGATACGCAGTATTTT. Translated, it gives CASSFRRTDTQYF.

In this sample, this clonotype turned up a few times. V and J are TRBV12-3 or TRBV12-4 and TRBJ2-1, with 7 bases that match TRBD1. The CDR3 consists of 14 residues. J gave up 7 bases and V 7 bases, and 10 bases lay outside the gene matches. This CDR3 reads CASTLAPGGNEQFF. The CDR3 DNA follows: TGTGCCAGCACCCTTGCCCCAGGGGGAAATGAGCAGTTCTTC.

This clonotype was recorded a few times. This sequence joins TRBV24-1 and TRBJ1-2, with D possibly being TRBD1 (5 bases). The length of the CDR3 is 14 residues. The germline V gene has CDR1 KGHDR and CDR2 SFDVKD. V shed 5 bases and J shed 6 bases, with 15 bases lying between them. The CDR3, as DNA: TGTGCCACCAGTGGCGCCTCAGGGTTCGATGGCTACACCTTC. This encodes CATSGASGFDGYTF.

Ten or more counts support this clonotype. V is TRBV11-1 and J is TRBJ2-1; D possibly uses TRBD1 or TRBD2 (6 bases each). The CDR3 contains 18 residues. Germline V gives CDR1 SGHAT, CDR2 FQDESV (reference sequence). Trimming took 6 bases from V and 4 from J, leaving 25 bases between them. The CDR3 loop is CASSSGGGSQKLYNEQFF. In DNA, the CDR3 is TGTGCCAGCAGTTCCGGAGGGGGGAGTCAGAAGTTATACAATGAGCAGTTCTTC.

This clonotype was found many times. This chain uses TRBV12-3 or TRBV12-4 with TRBJ2-1; 12 nucleotides agree with TRBD2. The CDR3 contains 15 residues. The V segment lost 3 bases and the J segment 8 bases; nucleotides outside the gene matches: 5. In DNA form, the CDR3 reads TGTGCCAGCAGTTTCTGGACTAGCGGGAAGGATGAGCAGTTCTTC. Translation: CASSFWTSGKDEQFF.